The present entry profiles one T cell receptor beta chain with its context. No antigen is known for it. This sample is drawn from a study of CD8 T cells in ankylosing spondylitis. General study findings and limits: A TCR beta motif of several highly homologous variants seemed to mark ankylosing spondylitis blood. Existing reports had already noted some motif variants in reactive arthritis synovial fluid and blood.

The authors made TCR beta libraries by quantitative 5'-RACE with molecular barcodes. TCRdb re-called the 5' RACE reads through MiXCR, storing one row per CDR3 protein. The sample records more than 150,000 distinct CDR3 sequences, roughly 12% being singletons. Germline CDR1 is MGHDK and CDR2 is SYGVNS. V dropped 5 bases and J dropped 9 bases, with 22 bases sitting between them. The CDR3 consists of 15 residues. Sequencing was performed on blood, either unsorted or a sorted T cell fraction (not recorded which). The sequence derives from a male donor with ankylosing spondylitis or in good health (not recorded which). The rearrangement joins TRBV25-1 to TRBJ2-5, with a tentative D call TRBD2 (6 bases). The CDR3 is CASSPQRDSRESQYF. Here the CDR3 DNA reads TGTGCCAGCAGTCCACAGAGGGACTCCAGAGAATCCCAGTACTTC. Based on the CDR3 plus reference TRBV25-1 and TRBJ2-5, the full variable domain is EADIYQTPRYLVIGTGKKITLECSQTMGHDKMYWYQQDPGMELHLIHYSYGVNSTEKGDLSSESTVSRIRTEHFPLTLESARPSHTSQYLCASSPQRDSRESQYFGPGTRLLVL.